The 30 T cell receptor beta chains listed next were all sequenced from one sample in a study of shared clonotypes between healthy human individuals. Clones were sequenced by immunoSEQ multiplex PCR, and TCRdb holds only the in-frame ones, with some missing. Counted here are 2 million to 2.5 million clones, about 90% occurring once; the ten biggest clones make up approximately 0.4%. The sample comprised naive CD4+ T cells from PBMCs. Subset reported: CD45RA+ positively selected. Source of these receptors: a man in his late teens or twenties in good health. Some clones in this sample may be carry-over from other donors' samples.

The chain links TRBV19 to TRBJ2-7, with D perhaps TRBD2 (5 bases). CDR3 length: 13 residues. Germline V gives CDR1 LNHDA, CDR2 SQIVND (reference sequence). Trimming left V 3 bases short and J 6 bases short, with 12 bases between. CDR3 nucleotides: TGTGCCAGTAGTATTAATAGGGCGGGCGAGCAGTACTTC. The encoded protein is CASSINRAGEQYF. Full variable domain (rest looked up from reference TRBV19 and TRBJ2-7): DGGITQSPKYLFRKEGQNVTLSCEQNLNHDAMYWYRQDPGQGLRLIYYSQIVNDFQKGDIAEGYSVSREKKESFPLTVTSAQKNPTAFYLCASSINRAGEQYFGPGTRLTVT.

The rearrangement uses TRBV5-4 and TRBJ2-3; TRBD1 might be the D (6 bases). Germline CDR1 and CDR2: SGHNT and YYREEE (reference sequence). V dropped 4 bases and J dropped 11 bases, with 14 bases sitting between them. The CDR3 runs to 12 residues. CDR3 sequence reads: CASSTDRIGQYF. DNA of the CDR3: TGTGCCAGCAGCACGGACAGAATTGGGCAGTATTTT.

This sequence joins TRBV6-1 and TRBJ1-4; D ambiguous. Germline CDR1 is MNHNS and CDR2 is SASEGT. The CDR3 totals 14 residues. Deletions cut 2 bases from V and 5 bases from J, with 9 bases between. The CDR3 here is CASSERPENEKLFF. The CDR3 coding sequence is TGTGCCAGCAGTGAAAGGCCAGAAAATGAAAAACTGTTTTTT.

The chain links TRBV28 to TRBJ2-7; 7 bases map to TRBD1. The CDR3 has 13 amino acids. CDR1 is MDHEN and CDR2 is SYDVKM in the germline V gene. V trimming: 7 bases; J trimming: 2 bases; junction bases outside the gene matches: 5. CDR3 region: CASNRGPPYEQYF. CDR3 in DNA: TGTGCCAGCAACAGGGGCCCCCCCTACGAGCAGTACTTC.

The V call is TRBV25-1, the J call TRBJ2-1; the D gene is possibly TRBD2 (7 bases). Germline assignment: CDR1 MGHDK and CDR2 SYGVNS. The CDR3 loop spans 17 amino acids. Trimming pared 3 bases from V and 5 bases from J, leaving 20 bases between. The CDR3 sequence is CASSDPPEGGGNNEQFF. The CDR3 nucleotides are TGTGCCAGCAGTGACCCCCCGGAGGGGGGAGGGAACAATGAGCAGTTCTTC.

V and J are TRBV6-5 and TRBJ2-3, with TRBD1 matching over 9 bases. Germline assignment: CDR1 MNHEY and CDR2 SVGAGI. The ends lost 6 bases at V and 4 bases at J; junction bases unmatched: 8. This CDR3 has 15 residues. CDR3: CASSRGQGSADTQYF. CDR3 nucleotide sequence: TGTGCCAGCAGCAGGGGACAGGGATCGGCAGATACGCAGTATTTT.

This rearrangement joins TRBV27 to TRBJ2-7; TRBD1 might be the D (6 bases). V dropped 5 bases and J dropped 3 bases, with 17 bases sitting between them. The V gene's germline CDR1 is MNHEY and CDR2 SMNVEV (reference sequence). The CDR3 is 15 residues long. The CDR3 bases are TGTGCCAGCAGTCCCACAGGGTTAGGGGTCTACGAGCAGTACTTC. It codes for CASSPTGLGVYEQYF.

This sequence joins TRBV6-5 and TRBJ1-3; no clear D gene. From germline, CDR1 is MNHEY and CDR2 SVGAGI. Deletions cut 6 bases from V and 0 bases from J, with 12 bases between. The CDR3 has 15 amino acids. CDR3 loop: CASRKPGSSGNTIYF. In DNA form, the CDR3 reads TGTGCCAGCAGGAAGCCCGGGAGCTCTGGAAACACCATATATTTT.

The V gene is TRBV18, the J gene TRBJ2-3; possibly TRBD2 for D (6 bases). The CDR3 has 16 amino acids. The germline V gene has CDR1 KGHSH and CDR2 LQKENI. Trimming left V 0 bases short and J 2 bases short, with 12 bases between. The CDR3 reads CASSPPRGGTTDTQYF. The CDR3 DNA reads as TGTGCCAGCTCACCACCGCGGGGCGGGACCACAGATACGCAGTATTTT.

The gene calls are TRBV5-1 and TRBJ1-5; possibly TRBD1 for D (6 bases). The V end lost 0 bases, the J end lost 0 bases, and 10 bases lay between the germline ends. Germline CDR1 is SGHRS and CDR2 is YFSETQ. The CDR3 length is 16 residues. CDR3 sequence reads: CASSLGQAGSNQPQHF. CDR3 in DNA: TGCGCCAGCAGCTTGGGACAGGCGGGTAGCAATCAGCCCCAGCATTTT.

Here the CDR3 reads CASTPLRGAGLNTDTQYF. In DNA form, the CDR3 reads TGTGCCAGCACCCCACTCCGTGGGGCCGGGTTGAACACAGATACGCAGTATTTT. The J gene is TRBJ2-3, the V gene TRBV7-8; weak D call: TRBD1 (5 bases). CDR1 and CDR2 (germline): SGHVS, FQNEAQ. The CDR3 length is 18 residues. Trimming pared 7 bases from V and 2 bases from J, leaving 25 bases between. Together with reference TRBV7-8 and TRBJ2-3, the CDR3 gives the full variable domain: GAGVSQSPRYKVAKRGQDVALRCDPISGHVSLFWYQQALGQGPEFLTYFQNEAQLDKSGLPSDRFFAERPEGSVSTLKIQRTQQEDSAVYLCASTPLRGAGLNTDTQYFGPGTRLTVL.

Concerning this clone: The same CDR3 arises from other DNA sequences in this sample as well. This chain uses TRBV7-9 with TRBJ2-7, with D uncertain. In germline, CDR1 is SEHNR, CDR2 FQNEAQ (reference sequence). The CDR3 contains 13 residues. Trimming took 0 bases from V and 4 from J, leaving 7 bases between them. The DNA of the CDR3 is TGTGCCAGCAGCTTAGCTGGCGGTTACGAGCAGTACTTC. It translates to CASSLAGGYEQYF. Full variable domain (missing parts from reference TRBV7-9 and TRBJ2-7): DTGVSQNPRHKITKRGQNVTFRCDPISEHNRLYWYRQTLGQGPEFLTYFQNEAQLEKSRLLSDRFSAERPKGSFSTLEIQRTEQGDSAMYLCASSLAGGYEQYFGPGTRLTVT.

The chain recombines TRBV4-3 with TRBJ1-2; tentatively, D is TRBD1 (5 bases). The V and J ends lost 1 base and 7 bases respectively, with 19 bases between them. There are 16 residues in the CDR3. Germline V lookup: CDR1 LGHNA, CDR2 YSLEER. CDR3 bases: TGCGCCAGCAGCCAAGCCAGTGGGGGAAGGGTAGGTGGCTACACCTTC. Residues: CASSQASGGRVGGYTF.

CDR3 in DNA: TGTGCCAGCAGTGGGACAGGCCTCCAAGAGACCCAGTACTTC. It encodes CASSGTGLQETQYF. The chain couples TRBV6-1 to TRBJ2-5; TRBD1 matches 7 bases. CDR1 and CDR2 from the germline V gene are MNHNS and SASEGT. This CDR3 region has 14 residues. The V and J ends lost 4 bases and 1 base, in that order; junction bases with no gene match: 3.

The chain employs TRBV6-5 and TRBJ1-6, with D maybe TRBD1 (5 bases). CDR3 length: 16 residues. CDR1 and CDR2 from the germline V gene are MNHEY and SVGAGI. V shed 1 base and J shed 6 bases, with 13 bases lying between them. DNA for the CDR3: TGTGCCAGCAGTTACTATTTCGCGCAGGGTAATTCACCCCTCCACTTT. This encodes CASSYYFAQGNSPLHF.

This chain links TRBV19 with TRBJ2-5, with 7 nucleotides matching TRBD2. Germline-derived CDR1 and CDR2 are LNHDA and SQIVND (reference sequence). There are 15 residues in the CDR3. V was clipped by 3 bases and J by 2 bases; unmatched bases: 6. The CDR3 loop reads CASSIRASGQETQYF. In DNA, the CDR3 is TGTGCCAGTAGTATTCGGGCTAGCGGACAAGAGACCCAGTACTTC.

This rearrangement joins TRBV4-1 to TRBJ2-7; D may match TRBD1 or TRBD2 (5 bases each). The CDR3 extends over 16 amino acids. V lost 2 bases and J lost 3, with 17 bases in between. The germline CDR1 and CDR2 sequences are MGHRA and YSYEKL. The chain's CDR3 is CASSQSSTGTYYEQYF. CDR3 bases: TGCGCCAGCAGCCAATCGAGTACCGGGACCTACTACGAGCAGTACTTC.

Only a few counts were recorded for this clone. This chain connects TRBV6-4 to TRBJ1-1, with D uncertain. In germline, CDR1 is MRHNA, CDR2 SNTAGT. Trimming left V 3 bases short and J 0 bases short, with 8 bases between. The CDR3 is 14 amino acids. CDR3: CASSESHLNTEAFF. CDR3 in DNA: TGTGCCAGCAGTGAAAGCCACTTGAACACTGAAGCTTTCTTT.

V and J are TRBV28 and TRBJ1-5; perhaps TRBD1 as D (5 bases). The CDR3 has 15 amino acids. The V gene's germline CDR1 is MDHEN and CDR2 SYDVKM. Trimming removed 5 bases from V and 3 bases from J, with 14 bases in between. The CDR3 reads CASSRQTLLNQPQHF. The CDR3 DNA sequence: TGTGCCAGCAGTCGACAGACACTTCTCAATCAGCCCCAGCATTTT.

The chain has TRBV7-8 and TRBJ1-2; TRBD1 might be the D (5 bases). CDR1 SGHVS and CDR2 FQNEAQ come from the germline V gene. The CDR3 runs 13 residues. V lost 6 bases and J lost 3, with 11 bases in between. CDR3 protein: CASSIRGDYGYTF. In DNA, the CDR3 is TGTGCCAGCAGTATTCGGGGGGACTATGGCTACACCTTC.

The chain couples TRBV15 to TRBJ2-7; a weak D match, TRBD2 (6 bases). CDR3 length equals 15 residues. CDR1 and CDR2 (germline): LNHNV, YYDKDF (reference sequence). V lost 4 bases and J lost 3, with 16 bases in between. CDR3 region: CATSIGRAGNYEQYF. CDR3 bases: TGTGCCACCAGCATTGGGCGGGCGGGGAACTACGAGCAGTACTTC.

The chain uses TRBV7-8 and TRBJ2-7; the match to TRBD2 covers 12 bases. In germline, CDR1 is SGHVS, CDR2 FQNEAQ. The trim removed 3 bases at V and 3 bases at J, leaving 9 bases unmatched. The CDR3 spans 17 residues. The CDR3 here is CASSFNFLAGGGYEQYF. The CDR3 DNA follows: TGTGCCAGCAGCTTCAATTTTCTAGCGGGAGGGGGCTACGAGCAGTACTTC. The complete variable domain, with remaining parts taken from reference TRBV7-8 and TRBJ2-7, reads GAGVSQSPRYKVAKRGQDVALRCDPISGHVSLFWYQQALGQGPEFLTYFQNEAQLDKSGLPSDRFFAERPEGSVSTLKIQRTQQEDSAVYLCASSFNFLAGGGYEQYFGPGTRLTVT.

This clone was recorded once. This sequence joins TRBV19 and TRBJ1-1, with D hard to call. Germline V gene sequence: CDR1 LNHDA, CDR2 SQIVND (reference sequence). Trimming removed 3 bases at V and 4 bases at J, with 12 bases between. The CDR3 runs 14 residues. CDR3 protein: CASSMAGVGTEAFF. CDR3 in DNA: TGTGCCAGTAGTATGGCCGGGGTGGGCACTGAAGCTTTCTTT.

This sequence joins TRBV15 and TRBJ2-7; D assignment may be TRBD1 or TRBD2 (5 bases each). The ends were cut back, 2 bases at V and 3 bases at J, with 20 bases in the middle. The V gene's germline CDR1 is LNHNV and CDR2 YYDKDF (reference sequence). The CDR3 loop spans 17 amino acids. The CDR3 region has the DNA TGTGCCACCAGCAGAATACCCCTCCGGGACGGGATCTACGAGCAGTACTTC. Its translation is CATSRIPLRDGIYEQYF.

This sequence joins TRBV7-9 and TRBJ1-2; D remains unclear. CDR3 length: 14 amino acids. Trimming removed 1 base from V and 4 bases from J, with 10 bases in between. Germline CDR1 is SEHNR and CDR2 is FQNEAQ (reference sequence). CDR3 loop: CASSLDGRSYGYTF. The CDR3 region has the DNA TGTGCCAGCAGCTTAGATGGCAGGTCCTATGGCTACACCTTC.

With regard to this clone: A read error may produce the germline difference seen at one junction end. V usage is TRBV7-2 and J usage is TRBJ2-4, with 10 bases fitting TRBD2. This CDR3 is built from 15 residues. Germline CDR1 SGHTA, CDR2 FQGNSA. CDR3 in DNA: TGTGCCAGCAGCCTAGCGGGAGTCCCCAAAAACATTCAGTACTTC. Its translation is CASSLAGVPKNIQYF.

The chain recombines TRBV7-9 with TRBJ1-2; D is ambiguous. Germline V gene lookup returns CDR1 SEHNR and CDR2 FQNEAQ (reference sequence). V was clipped by 2 bases and J by 7 bases, with 5 bases between them. The CDR3 runs 11 residues. CDR3 sequence: CASSLSAGYTF. The CDR3 DNA reads TGTGCCAGCAGCTTAAGTGCTGGCTACACCTTC.

This rearrangement joins TRBV6-6 to TRBJ1-2; D remains unclear. The CDR3 has 13 residues. Trimming pared 6 bases from V and 4 bases from J, leaving 12 bases between. Germline loops: CDR1 MNHNY, CDR2 SVGAGI (reference sequence). In nucleotides, the CDR3 is TGTGCCAGCAGCGCAGGTCGCGGCTATGGCTACACCTTC. Translating gives CASSAGRGYGYTF.

This clone was picked up one time. The chain recombines TRBV5-1 with TRBJ2-2, with unresolved D. The CDR3 runs to 15 residues. CDR1 and CDR2 from the germline V gene are SGHRS and YFSETQ. The V gene lost 2 bases and the J gene lost 4 bases, with 12 bases spanning the gap. The CDR3 coding sequence is TGCGCCAGCAGCTTCTTGACCGACCGCACCGGGGAGCTGTTTTTT. Protein: CASSFLTDRTGELFF. Using reference TRBV5-1 and TRBJ2-2 for the parts outside the CDR3, the full variable domain is KAGVTQTPRYLIKTRGQQVTLSCSPISGHRSVSWYQQTPGQGLQFLFEYFSETQRNKGNFPGRFSGRQFSNSRSEMNVSTLELGDSALYLCASSFLTDRTGELFFGEGSRLTVL.

Of note for this clone: The junction does not match germline at one end; this may be a read error. The rearrangement uses TRBV7-2 and TRBJ2-7; 11 bases map to TRBD1. The CDR3 spans 13 residues. Germline CDR1 reads SGHTA; CDR2 reads FQGNSA. CDR3 protein: CASSLVGGTGGLF. CDR3 DNA sequence: TGTGCCAGCAGCTTAGTCGGCGGGACAGGGGGATTGTTC.